This T cell receptor beta chain was sequenced for a study of beta chain features in type 1 diabetes. Overall study results and limits: Type 1 diabetes patients showed a moderate but significant shortening of TCRB CDR3s in all four CD4+ subsets. Fewer junction insertions and more nucleotide deletions appeared in type 1 diabetes patients. Compared to healthy donors, patients appeared to have naive, central memory and Treg TCRB repertoires that were more alike. Unsettled here was the matter of whether HLA type influences TCRB rearrangement.

The whole isolated RNA underwent reverse transcription, so sequencing captured expressed TCRB transcripts. TCRdb's copy holds only in-frame clones and misses some; the assay was immunoSEQ multiplex PCR. This table holds 300,000 to 400,000 clones, around 10% found once. The authors sorted CD4+ naive, central memory, regulatory and stem cell-like memory cells via CD45RO/CCR7/CD25/CD127/CD95/CD27. This CDR3 contains 13 residues. Germline CDR1 reads SGHTA; CDR2 reads FQGTGA. To note about this clone: What it binds is unknown. The junction does not match germline at one end; this may be a read error.

The clonotype comes from a man aged 30 to 39 with type 1 diabetes. This chain joins TRBV7-3 and TRBJ2-5; D may be TRBD2 (6 bases). The specimen sequenced was central memory CD4+ T cells from blood. Here the CDR3 DNA reads TGTGCCTGCAGCTTTTCACTAGCCGAGACCCAGTACTTC. Translating it yields CACSFSLAETQYF.